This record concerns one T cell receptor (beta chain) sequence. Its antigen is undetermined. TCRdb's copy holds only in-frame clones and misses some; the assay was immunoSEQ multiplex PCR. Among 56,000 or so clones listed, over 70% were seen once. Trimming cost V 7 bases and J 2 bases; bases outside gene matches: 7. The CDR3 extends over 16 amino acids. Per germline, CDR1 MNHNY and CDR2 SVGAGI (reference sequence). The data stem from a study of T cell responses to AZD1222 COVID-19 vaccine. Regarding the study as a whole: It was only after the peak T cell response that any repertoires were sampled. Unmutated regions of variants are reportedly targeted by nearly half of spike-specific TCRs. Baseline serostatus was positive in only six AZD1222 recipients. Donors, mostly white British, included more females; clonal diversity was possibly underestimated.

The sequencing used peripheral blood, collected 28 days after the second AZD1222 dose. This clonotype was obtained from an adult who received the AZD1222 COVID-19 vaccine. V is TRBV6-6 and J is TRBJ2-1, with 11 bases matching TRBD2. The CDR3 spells CASIDSGRATYNEQFF. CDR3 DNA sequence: TGTGCCAGCATTGATAGCGGGAGGGCTACCTACAATGAGCAGTTCTTC.